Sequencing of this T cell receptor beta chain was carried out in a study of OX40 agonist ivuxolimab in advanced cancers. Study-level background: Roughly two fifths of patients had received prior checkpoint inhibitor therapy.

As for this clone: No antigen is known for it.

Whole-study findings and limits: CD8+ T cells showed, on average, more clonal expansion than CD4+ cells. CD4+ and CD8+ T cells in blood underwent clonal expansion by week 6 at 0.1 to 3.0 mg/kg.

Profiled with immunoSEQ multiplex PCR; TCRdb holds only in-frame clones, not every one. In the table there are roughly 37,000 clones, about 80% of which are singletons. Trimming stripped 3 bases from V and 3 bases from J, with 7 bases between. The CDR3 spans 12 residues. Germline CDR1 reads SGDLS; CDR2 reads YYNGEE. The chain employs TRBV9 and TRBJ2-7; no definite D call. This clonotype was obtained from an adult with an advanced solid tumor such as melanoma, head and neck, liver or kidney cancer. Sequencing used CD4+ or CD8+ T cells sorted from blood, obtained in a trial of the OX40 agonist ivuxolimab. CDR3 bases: TGTGCCAGCAGCGCAGACGGCTACGAGCAGTACTTC. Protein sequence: CASSADGYEQYF. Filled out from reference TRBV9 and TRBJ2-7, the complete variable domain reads DSGVTQTPKHLITATGQRVTLRCSPRSGDLSVYWYQQSLDQGLQFLIQYYNGEERAKGNILERFSAQQFPDLHSELNLSSLELGDSALYFCASSADGYEQYFGPGTRLTVT.